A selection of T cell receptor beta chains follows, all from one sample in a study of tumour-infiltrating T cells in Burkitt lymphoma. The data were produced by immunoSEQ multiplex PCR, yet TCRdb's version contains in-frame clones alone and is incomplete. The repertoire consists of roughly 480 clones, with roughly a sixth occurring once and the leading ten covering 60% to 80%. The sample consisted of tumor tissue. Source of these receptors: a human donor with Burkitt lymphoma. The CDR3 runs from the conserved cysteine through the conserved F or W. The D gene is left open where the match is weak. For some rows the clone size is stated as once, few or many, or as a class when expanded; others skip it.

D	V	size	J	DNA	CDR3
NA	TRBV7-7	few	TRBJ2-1	TGTGCCAGCAGCTTAGAGGTTCTGAATGAGCAGTTCTTC	CASSLEVLNEQFF
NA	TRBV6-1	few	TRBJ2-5	TGTGCCAGCAGTGAGGGATACACCGGGGCCCAGTACTTC	CASSEGYTGAQYF
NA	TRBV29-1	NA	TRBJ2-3	TGCAGCGTTAACCTAATCCAGACACTTACAGATACGCAGTATTTT	CSVNLIQTLTDTQYF
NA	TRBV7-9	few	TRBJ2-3	TGTGCCAGCAGCTTAGTGGGGGCAGATACGCAGTATTTT	CASSLVGADTQYF
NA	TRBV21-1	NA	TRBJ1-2	TGTGCCAGCAGCAAAGGGGGGGGACAGGGACTATATGGCTACACCTTC	CASSKGGGQGLYGYTF
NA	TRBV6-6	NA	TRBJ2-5	TGTGCCAGCAGCAATTCACGTTCCCAAGAGACCCAGTACTTC	CASSNSRSQETQYF
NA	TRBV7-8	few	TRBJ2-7	TGTGCCAGCAGCTTATTGTACGGGGGCTACGAGCAGTACTTC	CASSLLYGGYEQYF
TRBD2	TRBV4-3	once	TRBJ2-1	TGCGCCAGCAGCCCAATCGGGACTAGCGGGTTCTATGAGCAGTTCTTC	CASSPIGTSGFYEQFF
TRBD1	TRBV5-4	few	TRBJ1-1	TGTGCCAGCAGCTTAAACCAGGGGGCGCCTGGCACTGAAGCTTTCTTT	CASSLNQGAPGTEAFF
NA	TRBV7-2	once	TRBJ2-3	TGTGCCAGCAGCTACGGAGGGGCGGGTACGCAGTATTTT	CASSYGGAGTQYF
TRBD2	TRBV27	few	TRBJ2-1	TGTGCCAGCAGTTCTTCTAGCGGGAGGACCTACAATGAGCAGTTCTTC	CASSSSSGRTYNEQFF
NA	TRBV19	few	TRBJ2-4	TGTGCCAGTAGTGGTTTCTATTCGGCCAAAAACATTCAGTACTTC	CASSGFYSAKNIQYF
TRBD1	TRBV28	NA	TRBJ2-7	TGTGCCAGCAGTTTAGCCAGGGGGCTCGCGAGGATATATACCCCCACCTACGAGCAGTACTTC	CASSLARGLARIYTPTYEQYF
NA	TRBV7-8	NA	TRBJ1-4	TGTGCCAGCAGCTTATCCCGGGACCCCCGCCGAGAAAAACTGTTTTTT	CASSLSRDPRREKLFF
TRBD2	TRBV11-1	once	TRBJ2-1	TGTGCCAGCAGACGAGCTAGCGGGCAGGACAATGAGCAGTTCTTC	CASRRASGQDNEQFF
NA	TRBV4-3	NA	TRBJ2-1	TGCGCCAGCAGCCAAGATCGGGCTAGCGCGAACAATGAGCAGTTCTTC	CASSQDRASANNEQFF
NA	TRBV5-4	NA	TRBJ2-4	TGTGCCAGCAGCCCCGCCCCCGCTAACATTCAGTACTTC	CASSPAPANIQYF
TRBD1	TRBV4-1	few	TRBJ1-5	TGCGCCAGCAGCCAAGAGGTGACAGGGGGCCACCAGCCCCAGCATTTT	CASSQEVTGGHQPQHF
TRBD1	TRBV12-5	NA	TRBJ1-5	TGTGCTAGTGGTTTGACGGGACAGGGGCTGGAATCAGCCCAGCATTTT	CASGLTGQGLESAQHF
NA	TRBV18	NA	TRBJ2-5	TGTGCCAGCTCACCACTTAGGGGTACAGAGACCCAGTACTTC	CASSPLRGTETQYF
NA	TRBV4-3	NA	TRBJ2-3	TGCGCCAGCAGCCAAGATATCGGTCCAGCTAGCACAGATACGCAGTATTTT	CASSQDIGPASTDTQYF
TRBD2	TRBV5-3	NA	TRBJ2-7	TGTGCCAGCAGCCCCAGCGGGAGGGCCTACGAGCAGTACTTC	CASSPSGRAYEQYF
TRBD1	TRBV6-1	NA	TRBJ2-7	TGTGCCAGCAGTGTGACAGGGAGCGAGCAGTACTTC	CASSVTGSEQYF